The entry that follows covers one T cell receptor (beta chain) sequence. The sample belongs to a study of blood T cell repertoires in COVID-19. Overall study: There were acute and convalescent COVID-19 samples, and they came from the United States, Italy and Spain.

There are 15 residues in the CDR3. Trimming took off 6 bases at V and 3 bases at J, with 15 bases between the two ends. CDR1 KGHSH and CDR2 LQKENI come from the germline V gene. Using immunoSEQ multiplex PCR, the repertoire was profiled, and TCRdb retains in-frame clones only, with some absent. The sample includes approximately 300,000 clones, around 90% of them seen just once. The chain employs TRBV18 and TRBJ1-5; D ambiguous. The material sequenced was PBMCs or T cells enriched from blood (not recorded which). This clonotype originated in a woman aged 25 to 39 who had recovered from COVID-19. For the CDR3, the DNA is TGTGCCAGCTCGCCAGAGGCGGGCATCAATCAGCCCCAGCATTTT. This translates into CASSPEAGINQPQHF. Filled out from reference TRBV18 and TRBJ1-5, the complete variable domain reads NAGVMQNPRHLVRRRGQEARLRCSPMKGHSHVYWYRQLPEEGLKFMVYLQKENIIDESGMPKERFSAEFPKEGPSILRIQQVVRGDSAAYFCASSPEAGINQPQHFGDGTRLSIL.